Listed here are 16 T cell receptor beta chains from one sample, sequenced in a study of blood T cell repertoires in COVID-19. Clones were read by immunoSEQ multiplex PCR, and TCRdb kept only the in-frame ones, dropping some. The profile covers 300,000 to 450,000 clones, with about 90% appearing a single time and 0.95% to 1.1% taken by the ten largest. The sequenced sample consisted of PBMCs or T cells enriched from blood (not recorded which). These receptors were obtained from a woman aged 25 to 39 who had been exposed to COVID-19.

CDR3 nucleotide sequence: TGTGCCAGCAGCTTAGGGGGGGGGCTAGTTCCCACCGGGGAGCTGTTTTTT. Translating it yields CASSLGGGLVPTGELFF. The V call is TRBV7-2, the J call TRBJ2-2; TRBD2 is a possible D gene (7 bases). V was pared by 1 base and J by 4 bases, with 16 bases between. From germline, CDR1 is SGHTA and CDR2 FQGNSA. The CDR3 has 17 residues.

This clone was recorded a few times. V is TRBV2 and J is TRBJ1-1, with 8 nucleotides matching TRBD1. The CDR3 loop spans 14 amino acids. V trimming: 3 bases; J trimming: 7 bases; junction bases outside the gene matches: 7. Germline V gene lookup returns CDR1 SNHLY and CDR2 FYNNEI. CDR3 in amino acids: CASSEYRGGNEAFF. In DNA form, the CDR3 reads TGTGCCAGCAGTGAGTACAGGGGGGGAAATGAAGCTTTCTTT.

This clone was detected once. V usage is TRBV30 and J usage is TRBJ2-7; D may be TRBD1 or TRBD2 (6 bases each). The CDR3 is 9 amino acids. CDR1 is GTSNPN and CDR2 is SVGIG in the germline V gene (reference sequence). Between the trimmed V and J ends, which lost 5 bases and 9 bases, there was a span of 8 bases. CDR3 sequence: CAWGGPQYF. The CDR3 nucleotides are TGTGCCTGGGGGGGGCCGCAGTACTTC.

V usage is TRBV14 and J usage is TRBJ1-1, with 8 bases fitting TRBD1. Germline loops: CDR1 SGHDN, CDR2 FVKESK. V dropped 2 bases and J dropped 1; count of bases not matched to a gene: 3. The CDR3 is 15 amino acids. The CDR3 here is CASSQYQGANTEAFF. DNA of the CDR3: TGTGCCAGCAGCCAATACCAGGGGGCGAACACTGAAGCTTTCTTT.

The chain combines TRBV14 with TRBJ2-7, with a possible D match to TRBD1 (6 bases). The CDR3 has 13 residues. Trimming removed 4 bases at V and 4 bases at J, with 11 bases between. CDR1 is SGHDN, CDR2 FVKESK, per germline. The CDR3: CASSRDMLYEQYF. The CDR3 DNA reads TGTGCCAGCAGCCGGGACATGTTATACGAGCAGTACTTC.

The chain joins TRBV6-5 to TRBJ1-6, with 8 bases aligning to TRBD1. Germline assignment: CDR1 MNHEY and CDR2 SVGAGI. Unmatched junction bases numbered 7, after V lost 6 bases and J lost 9 bases. CDR3 length: 14 amino acids. As DNA, the CDR3 is TGTGCCAGCAGCCCCGGACAGGGAGCTTCACCCCTCCACTTT. Protein product: CASSPGQGASPLHF.

This chain links TRBV28 with TRBJ1-3; D perhaps matches TRBD1 (6 bases). The V and J ends lost 6 bases and 4 bases respectively, with 13 bases between them. The V gene's germline CDR1 is MDHEN and CDR2 SYDVKM. The CDR3 is 14 residues long. The CDR3: CASSPAGDGNTIYF. DNA of the CDR3: TGTGCCAGCAGCCCCGCAGGGGACGGAAACACCATATATTTT.

This chain uses TRBV4-1 with TRBJ2-7; TRBD2 aligns across 7 bases. With 1 base clipped from V and 7 bases from J, the junction kept 7 bases outside the gene matches. Germline V gene data show CDR1 as MGHRA and CDR2 as YSYEKL. CDR3 size: 14 residues. CDR3 in amino acids: CASSQVGLDLEQYF. In DNA, the CDR3 is TGCGCCAGCAGCCAAGTAGGACTAGATCTGGAGCAGTACTTC.

The chain carries TRBV10-3 and TRBJ2-7; no firm D call. CDR3 size: 11 residues. V was clipped by 2 bases and J by 4 bases, with 3 bases between them. CDR1 and CDR2 (germline): ENHRY, SYGVKD. CDR3 region: CAISELYEQYF. CDR3 coding DNA: TGTGCCATCAGTGAGCTATACGAGCAGTACTTC.

This chain joins TRBV15 and TRBJ2-1; 7 positions match TRBD2. Germline assignment: CDR1 LNHNV and CDR2 YYDKDF (reference sequence). The CDR3 spans 15 residues. With V trimmed by 5 bases and J by 0 bases, 4 bases remained unmatched. CDR3 coding DNA: TGTGCCACCAGCCCTAGCGGAAGCTCCTACAATGAGCAGTTCTTC. Translating gives CATSPSGSSYNEQFF.

The rearrangement links TRBV15 to TRBJ2-1; D is undetermined. Germline CDR1 LNHNV, CDR2 YYDKDF (reference sequence). The CDR3 length is 18 residues. V dropped 0 bases and J dropped 7 bases, with 22 bases sitting between them. The CDR3: CATSRDPSYDTDWNEQFF. The CDR3 coding sequence is TGTGCCACCAGCAGAGACCCCTCCTATGACACGGATTGGAATGAGCAGTTCTTC.

This clone was seen a few times. V gene TRBV7-9 combines with J gene TRBJ2-3; possibly TRBD2 for D (5 bases). Between the trimmed V and J ends, which lost 3 bases and 3 bases, there was a span of 16 bases. The CDR3 sequence is 16 residues long. The germline gives CDR1 SEHNR, CDR2 FQNEAQ (reference sequence). As DNA, the CDR3 is TGTGCCAGCAGCTTGGAGGCGTGGACCCGGACAGATACGCAGTATTTT. It codes for CASSLEAWTRTDTQYF.

V and J are TRBV24-1 and TRBJ2-6; tentative D call: TRBD1 (6 bases). The V and J ends lost 2 bases and 3 bases respectively, with 10 bases between them. The germline gives CDR1 KGHDR, CDR2 SFDVKD. The CDR3 is made up of 16 amino acids. The CDR3 sequence is CATSDSPGVGANVLTF. The DNA of the CDR3 is TGTGCCACCAGTGATTCCCCAGGGGTTGGGGCCAACGTCCTGACTTTC.

V and J are TRBV7-6 and TRBJ2-1; maybe TRBD2 (6 bases). This CDR3 has 17 amino acids. From germline, CDR1 is SGHVS and CDR2 FNYEAQ. V was pared by 4 bases and J by 5 bases, with 21 bases between. This CDR3 reads CASSSTYSGSRNNEQFF. DNA of the CDR3: TGTGCCAGCAGCTCGACTTATAGCGGAAGTCGGAACAATGAGCAGTTCTTC.

The J gene is TRBJ1-6, the V gene TRBV6-5; 9 bases are a match to TRBD1. Germline assignment: CDR1 MNHEY and CDR2 SVGAGI. The trim removed 6 bases at V and 10 bases at J, leaving 7 bases unmatched. The CDR3 is 14 amino acids. CDR3 region: CASRGQGFGSPLHF. The CDR3 region has the DNA TGTGCCAGCAGAGGACAGGGGTTTGGGTCACCCCTCCACTTT.

The CDR3 protein is CASSLRTAPQEKLFF. The CDR3, as DNA: TGTGCCAGCAGCCTAAGGACAGCACCACAGGAAAAACTGTTTTTT. The chain employs TRBV21-1 and TRBJ1-4; the table's D call, TRBD1, has no DNA check behind it. TRBV21-1 is a pseudogene locus. The CDR3 is 15 residues long.